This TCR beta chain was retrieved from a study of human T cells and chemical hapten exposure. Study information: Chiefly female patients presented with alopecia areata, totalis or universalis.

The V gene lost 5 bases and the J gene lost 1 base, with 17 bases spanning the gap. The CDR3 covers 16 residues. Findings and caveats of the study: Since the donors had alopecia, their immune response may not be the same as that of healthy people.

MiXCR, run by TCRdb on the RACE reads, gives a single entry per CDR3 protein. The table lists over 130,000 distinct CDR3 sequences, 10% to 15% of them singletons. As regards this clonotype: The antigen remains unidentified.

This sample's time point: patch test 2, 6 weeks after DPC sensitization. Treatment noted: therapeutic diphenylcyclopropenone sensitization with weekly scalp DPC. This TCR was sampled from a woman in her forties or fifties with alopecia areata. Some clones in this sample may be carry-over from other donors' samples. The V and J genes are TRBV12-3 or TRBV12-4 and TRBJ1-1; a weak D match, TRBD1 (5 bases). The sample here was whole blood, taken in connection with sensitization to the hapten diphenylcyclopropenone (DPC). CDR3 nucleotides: TGTGCCAGCAGTCCAAGGGCGGGGGTTAGGAACACTGAAGCTTTCTTT. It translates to CASSPRAGVRNTEAFF.